This T cell receptor beta chain was retrieved from a study of T cell repertoires in cytomegalovirus infection. Study-level information: Evidence of both CMV infection and a matching HLA type came from public TCR beta signatures. The study, taken as a whole, reports: CMV-specific TCR beta clonotypes restricted by HLA-C dominated the ex vivo response.

This clonotype was found many times. The antigen remains undetermined. MiXCR, applied by TCRdb to the reads, yields one record per CDR3 protein. Here the sample spans fewer than 550,000 distinct CDR3 sequences, about 11% being singletons. V was shortened by 2 bases and J by 6 bases, with 13 bases between the two germline ends. Germline CDR1 SGHRS, CDR2 YFSETQ. The CDR3 is made up of 14 amino acids. The receptor was derived from a human donor in good health (CMV status not recorded). Some clones in this sample may be carry-over from other donors' samples. Material for sequencing was PBMCs. This chain connects TRBV5-1 to TRBJ2-3; possible D gene TRBD2, 6 bases. CDR3 protein: CASSFGQGRDTQYF. The CDR3 DNA sequence: TGCGCCAGCAGCTTCGGACAAGGGAGGGATACGCAGTATTTT.